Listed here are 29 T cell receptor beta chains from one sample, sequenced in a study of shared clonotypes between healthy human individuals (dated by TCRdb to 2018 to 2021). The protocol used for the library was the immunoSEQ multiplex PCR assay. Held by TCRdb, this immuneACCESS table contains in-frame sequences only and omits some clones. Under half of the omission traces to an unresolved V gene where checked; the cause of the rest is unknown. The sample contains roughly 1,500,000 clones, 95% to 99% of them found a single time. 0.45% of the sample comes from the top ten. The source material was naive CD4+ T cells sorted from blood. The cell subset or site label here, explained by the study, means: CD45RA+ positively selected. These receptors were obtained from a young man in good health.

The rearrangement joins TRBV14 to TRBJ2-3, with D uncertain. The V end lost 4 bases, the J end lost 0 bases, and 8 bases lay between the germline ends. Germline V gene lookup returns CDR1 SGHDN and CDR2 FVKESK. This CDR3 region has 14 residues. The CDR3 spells CASSRLLSTDTQYF. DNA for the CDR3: TGTGCCAGCAGCCGATTACTAAGCACAGATACGCAGTATTTT.

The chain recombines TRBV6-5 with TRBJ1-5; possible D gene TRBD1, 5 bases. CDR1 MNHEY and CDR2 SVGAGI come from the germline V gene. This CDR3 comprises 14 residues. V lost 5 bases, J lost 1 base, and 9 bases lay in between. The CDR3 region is CASSPRQSNQPQHF. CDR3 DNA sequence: TGTGCCAGCAGTCCCCGACAGAGCAATCAGCCCCAGCATTTT.

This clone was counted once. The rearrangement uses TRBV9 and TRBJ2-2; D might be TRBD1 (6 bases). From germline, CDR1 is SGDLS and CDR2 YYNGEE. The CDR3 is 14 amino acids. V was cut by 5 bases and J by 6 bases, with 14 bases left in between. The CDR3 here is CASSRTAGSGELFF. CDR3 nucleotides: TGTGCCAGCAGTCGGACAGCCGGGTCCGGGGAGCTGTTTTTT.

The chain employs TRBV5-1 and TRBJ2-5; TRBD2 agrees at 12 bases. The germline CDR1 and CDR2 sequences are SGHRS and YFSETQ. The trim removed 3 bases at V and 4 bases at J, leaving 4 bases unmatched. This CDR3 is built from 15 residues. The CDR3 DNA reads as TGCGCCAGCAGCTACGTACTAGCGGGAGGAGAGACCCAGTACTTC. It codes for CASSYVLAGGETQYF.

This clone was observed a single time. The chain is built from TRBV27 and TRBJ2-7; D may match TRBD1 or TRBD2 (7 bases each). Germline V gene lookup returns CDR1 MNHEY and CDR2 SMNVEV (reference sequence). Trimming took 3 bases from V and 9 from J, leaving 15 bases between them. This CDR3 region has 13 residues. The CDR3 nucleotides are TGTGCCAGCAGTTTCAACAGGGGCGGGAGGCAGTACTTC. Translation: CASSFNRGGRQYF.

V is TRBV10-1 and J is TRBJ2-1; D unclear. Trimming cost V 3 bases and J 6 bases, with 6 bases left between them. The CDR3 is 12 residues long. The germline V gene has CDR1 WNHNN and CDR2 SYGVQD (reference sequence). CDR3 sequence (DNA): TGCGCCAGCAGTGAAGCGTCCAATGAGCAGTTCTTC. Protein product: CASSEASNEQFF.

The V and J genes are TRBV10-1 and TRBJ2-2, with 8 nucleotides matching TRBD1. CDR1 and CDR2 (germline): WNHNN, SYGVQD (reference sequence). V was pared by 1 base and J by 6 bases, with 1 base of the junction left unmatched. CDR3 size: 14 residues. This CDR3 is CASSELQGAGELFF. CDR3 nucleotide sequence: TGCGCCAGCAGTGAGTTACAGGGGGCCGGGGAGCTGTTTTTT.

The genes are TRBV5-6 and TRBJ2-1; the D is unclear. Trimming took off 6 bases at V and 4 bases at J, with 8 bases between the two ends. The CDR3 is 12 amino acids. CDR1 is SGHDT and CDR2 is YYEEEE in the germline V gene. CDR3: CASTREYNEQFF. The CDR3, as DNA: TGTGCCAGCACTCGAGAGTACAATGAGCAGTTCTTC.

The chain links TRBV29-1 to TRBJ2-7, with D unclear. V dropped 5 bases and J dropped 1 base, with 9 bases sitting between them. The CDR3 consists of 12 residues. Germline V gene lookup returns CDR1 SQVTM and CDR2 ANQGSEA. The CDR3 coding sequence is TGCAGCGTTATTGATGGTTCCTACGAGCAGTACTTC. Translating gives CSVIDGSYEQYF.

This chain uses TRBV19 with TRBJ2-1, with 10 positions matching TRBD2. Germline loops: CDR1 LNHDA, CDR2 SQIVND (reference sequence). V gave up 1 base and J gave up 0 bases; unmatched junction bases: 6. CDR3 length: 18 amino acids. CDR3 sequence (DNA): TGTGCCAGTAGTATAGCCGGGACTAGCGCGAGCTCCTACAATGAGCAGTTCTTC. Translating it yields CASSIAGTSASSYNEQFF.

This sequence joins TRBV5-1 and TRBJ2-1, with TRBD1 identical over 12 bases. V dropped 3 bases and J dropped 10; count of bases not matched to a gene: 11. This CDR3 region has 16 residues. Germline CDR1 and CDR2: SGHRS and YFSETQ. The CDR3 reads CASSSSPGQGASEQFF. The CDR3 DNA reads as TGCGCCAGCAGCTCATCTCCGGGACAGGGGGCAAGCGAGCAGTTCTTC.

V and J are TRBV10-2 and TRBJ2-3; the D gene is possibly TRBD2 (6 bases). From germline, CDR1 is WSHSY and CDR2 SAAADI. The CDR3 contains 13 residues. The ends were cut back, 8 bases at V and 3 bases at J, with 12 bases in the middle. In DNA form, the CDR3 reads TGCGCCAGCTGGGTCCGGGAGACAGATACGCAGTATTTT. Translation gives CASWVRETDTQYF.

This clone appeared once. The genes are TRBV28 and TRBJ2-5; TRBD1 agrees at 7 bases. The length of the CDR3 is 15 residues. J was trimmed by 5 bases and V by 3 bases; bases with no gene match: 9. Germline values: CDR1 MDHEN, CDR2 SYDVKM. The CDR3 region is CASSFRSGGAETQYF. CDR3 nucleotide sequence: TGTGCCAGCAGTTTTAGGTCAGGGGGAGCGGAGACCCAGTACTTC.

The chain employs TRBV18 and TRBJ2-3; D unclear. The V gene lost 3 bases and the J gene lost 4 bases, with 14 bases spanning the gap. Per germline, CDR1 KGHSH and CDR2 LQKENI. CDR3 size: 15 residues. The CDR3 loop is CASSPPGAGADTQYF. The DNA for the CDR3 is TGTGCCAGCTCACCGCCAGGAGCCGGCGCAGATACGCAGTATTTT. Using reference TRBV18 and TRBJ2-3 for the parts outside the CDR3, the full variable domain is NAGVMQNPRHLVRRRGQEARLRCSPMKGHSHVYWYRQLPEEGLKFMVYLQKENIIDESGMPKERFSAEFPKEGPSILRIQQVVRGDSAAYFCASSPPGAGADTQYFGPGTRLTVL.

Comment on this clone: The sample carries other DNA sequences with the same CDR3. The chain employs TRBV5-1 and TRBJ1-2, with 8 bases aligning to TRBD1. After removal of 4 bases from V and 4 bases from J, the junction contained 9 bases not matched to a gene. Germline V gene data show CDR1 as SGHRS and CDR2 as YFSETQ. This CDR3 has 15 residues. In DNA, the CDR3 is TGCGCCAGCAGCCTAAATGACAGGGGAGGCTATGGCTACACCTTC. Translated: CASSLNDRGGYGYTF.

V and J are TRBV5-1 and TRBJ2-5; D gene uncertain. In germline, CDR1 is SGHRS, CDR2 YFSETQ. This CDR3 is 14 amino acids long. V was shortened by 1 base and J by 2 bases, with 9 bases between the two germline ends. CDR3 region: CASSLTDTQETQYF. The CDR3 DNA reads TGCGCCAGCAGCTTGACGGATACACAAGAGACCCAGTACTTC.

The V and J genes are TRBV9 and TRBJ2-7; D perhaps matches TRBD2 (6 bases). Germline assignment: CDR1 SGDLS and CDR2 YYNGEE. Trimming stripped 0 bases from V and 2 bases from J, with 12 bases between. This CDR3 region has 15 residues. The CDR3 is CASSVGSSAAYEQYF. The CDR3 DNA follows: TGTGCCAGCAGCGTAGGGTCTAGCGCCGCCTACGAGCAGTACTTC.

The CDR3 region has the DNA TGTGCCAGCAGTGATGGGACGTCGGACTACGAGCAGTACTTC. This codes for CASSDGTSDYEQYF. This chain joins TRBV6-1 and TRBJ2-7, with D tentatively TRBD1 or TRBD2 (5 bases each). Germline lookup yields CDR1 MNHNS and CDR2 SASEGT. CDR3 length: 14 amino acids. V dropped 3 bases and J dropped 3 bases, with 12 bases sitting between them.

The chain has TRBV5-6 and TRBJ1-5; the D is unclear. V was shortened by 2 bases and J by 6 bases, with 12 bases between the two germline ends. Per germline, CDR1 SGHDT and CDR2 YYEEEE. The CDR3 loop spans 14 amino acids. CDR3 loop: CASSLLGSGQPQHF. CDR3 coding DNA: TGTGCCAGCAGCTTATTAGGGTCGGGTCAGCCCCAGCATTTT. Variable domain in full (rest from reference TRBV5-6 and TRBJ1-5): DAGVTQSPTHLIKTRGQQVTLRCSPKSGHDTVSWYQQALGQGPQFIFQYYEEEERQRGNFPDRFSGHQFPNYSSELNVNALLLGDSALYLCASSLLGSGQPQHFGDGTRLSIL.

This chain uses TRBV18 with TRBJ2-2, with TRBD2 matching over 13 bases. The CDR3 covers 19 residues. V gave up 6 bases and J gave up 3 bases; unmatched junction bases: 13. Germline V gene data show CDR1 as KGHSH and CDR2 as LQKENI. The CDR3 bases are TGTGCCAGCTCTTTGACCCGACTAGCGGGAGGTCGGTACACCGGGGAGCTGTTTTTT. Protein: CASSLTRLAGGRYTGELFF.

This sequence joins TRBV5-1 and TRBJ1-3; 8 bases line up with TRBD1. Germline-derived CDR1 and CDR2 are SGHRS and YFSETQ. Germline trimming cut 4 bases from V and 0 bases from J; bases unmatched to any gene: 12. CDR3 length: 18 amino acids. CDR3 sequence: CASSVDRALVLSGNTIYF. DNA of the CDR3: TGCGCCAGCAGCGTGGACAGGGCCCTAGTTCTCTCTGGAAACACCATATATTTT.

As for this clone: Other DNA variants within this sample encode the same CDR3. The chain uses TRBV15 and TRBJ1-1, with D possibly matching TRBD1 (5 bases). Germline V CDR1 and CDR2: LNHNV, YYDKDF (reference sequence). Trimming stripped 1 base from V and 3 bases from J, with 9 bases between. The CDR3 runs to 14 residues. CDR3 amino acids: CATSRGGTDTEAFF. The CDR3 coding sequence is TGTGCCACCAGCAGAGGGGGCACGGACACTGAAGCTTTCTTT.

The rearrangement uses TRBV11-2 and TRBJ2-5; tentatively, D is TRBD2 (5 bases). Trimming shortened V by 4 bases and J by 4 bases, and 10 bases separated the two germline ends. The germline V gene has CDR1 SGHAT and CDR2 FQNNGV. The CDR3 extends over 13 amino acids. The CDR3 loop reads CASSSGIRETQYF. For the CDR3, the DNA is TGTGCCAGCAGCTCGGGAATTCGAGAGACCCAGTACTTC.

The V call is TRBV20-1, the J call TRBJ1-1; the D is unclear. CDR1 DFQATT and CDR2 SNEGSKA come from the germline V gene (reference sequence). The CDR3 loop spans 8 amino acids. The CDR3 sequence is CSLPWAFF. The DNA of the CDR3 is TGCAGCCTACCGTGGGCTTTCTTT.

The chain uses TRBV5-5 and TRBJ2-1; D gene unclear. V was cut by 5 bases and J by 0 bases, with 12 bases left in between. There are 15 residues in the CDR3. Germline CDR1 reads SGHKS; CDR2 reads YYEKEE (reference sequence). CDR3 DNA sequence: TGTGCCAGCAGATCTCAGGTTACCTCCTACAATGAGCAGTTCTTC. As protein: CASRSQVTSYNEQFF.

CDR3 sequence reads: CASSRLAGRRKGTDTQYF. The DNA of the CDR3 is TGTGCCAGCAGCAGACTAGCGGGCCGACGAAAGGGCACAGATACGCAGTATTTT. The genes are TRBV11-2 and TRBJ2-3, with TRBD2 identical over 10 bases. Germline assignment: CDR1 SGHAT and CDR2 FQNNGV. V lost 5 bases, J lost 1 base, and 12 bases stayed unmatched. The CDR3 loop spans 18 amino acids. Combining the CDR3 with reference TRBV11-2 and TRBJ2-3 gives the whole variable domain EAGVAQSPRYKIIEKRQSVAFWCNPISGHATLYWYQQILGQGPKLLIQFQNNGVVDDSQLPKDRFSAERLKGVDSTLKIQPAKLEDSAVYLCASSRLAGRRKGTDTQYFGPGTRLTVL.

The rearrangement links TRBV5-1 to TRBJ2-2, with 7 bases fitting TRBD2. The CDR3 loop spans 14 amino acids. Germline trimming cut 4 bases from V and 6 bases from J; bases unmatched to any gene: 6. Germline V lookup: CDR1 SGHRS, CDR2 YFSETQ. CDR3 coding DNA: TGCGCCAGCAGCGCTGGACTAGTTTCCGGGGAGCTGTTTTTT. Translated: CASSAGLVSGELFF. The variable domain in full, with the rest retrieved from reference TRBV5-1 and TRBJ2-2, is KAGVTQTPRYLIKTRGQQVTLSCSPISGHRSVSWYQQTPGQGLQFLFEYFSETQRNKGNFPGRFSGRQFSNSRSEMNVSTLELGDSALYLCASSAGLVSGELFFGEGSRLTVL.

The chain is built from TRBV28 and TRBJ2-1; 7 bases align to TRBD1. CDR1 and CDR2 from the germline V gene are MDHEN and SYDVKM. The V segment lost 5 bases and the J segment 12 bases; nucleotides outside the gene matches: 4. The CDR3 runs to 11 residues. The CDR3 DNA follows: TGTGCCAGCAGTGTTCGACAGGGGCAGTTCTTC. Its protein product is CASSVRQGQFF.

This CDR3 is CASSLNIMQVNQPQHF. CDR3 in DNA: TGTGCCAGCAGTTTAAATATTATGCAGGTAAATCAGCCCCAGCATTTT. The chain carries TRBV28 and TRBJ1-5; no clear D gene. The CDR3 consists of 16 residues. CDR1 is MDHEN, CDR2 SYDVKM, per germline. Trimming removed 2 bases from V and 4 bases from J, with 15 bases in between. Full variable domain (remainder filled in from reference TRBV28 and TRBJ1-5): DVKVTQSSRYLVKRTGEKVFLECVQDMDHENMFWYRQDPGLGLRLIYFSYDVKMKEKGDIPEGYSVSREKKERFSLILESASTNQTSMYLCASSLNIMQVNQPQHFGDGTRLSIL.